This is a list of T cell receptor beta chains from one sample in a study of cytomegalovirus exposure and HLA in healthy donors. The assay was immunoSEQ multiplex PCR, and TCRdb's table has in-frame clones only and misses some. Of approximately 200,000 clones listed, over 75% were seen once; the top ten hold 0.098%. Sample: PBMCs. The receptors were sampled from a boy younger than 10 in good health and CMV-seronegative. CDR3s include the opening cysteine and the closing phenylalanine or tryptophan. Each record gives: clone size, D gene, J gene, V gene, CDR3 protein, CDR3 DNA. D genes are given only for firm matches. Size is stated for part of the rows, as once, few or many counts, or as a class when the clone is expanded.

clone size: NA
D gene: TRBD2
J gene: TRBJ2-1
V gene: TRBV6-4
CDR3 protein: CASSDRGGAGYEQFF
CDR3 DNA: TGTGCCAGCAGTGACCGGGGAGGGGCAGGGTATGAGCAGTTCTTC

clone size: NA
D gene: NA
J gene: TRBJ2-5
V gene: TRBV5-1
CDR3 protein: CASSLGLAMETQYF
CDR3 DNA: TGCGCCAGCAGCTTGGGGCTAGCCATGGAGACCCAGTACTTC

clone size: NA
D gene: TRBD1
J gene: TRBJ1-2
V gene: TRBV9
CDR3 protein: CASSVAPSTGERGGYTF
CDR3 DNA: TGTGCCAGCAGCGTAGCCCCTTCCACAGGGGAACGCGGGGGCTACACCTTC

clone size: NA
D gene: TRBD2
J gene: TRBJ2-3
V gene: TRBV6-5
CDR3 protein: CASRRLAGGTDTQYF
CDR3 DNA: TGTGCCAGCAGGAGACTAGCGGGGGGCACAGATACGCAGTATTTT

clone size: NA
D gene: TRBD2
J gene: TRBJ2-1
V gene: TRBV19
CDR3 protein: CASSRQGLAGYNEQFF
CDR3 DNA: TGTGCCAGTAGTCGCCAGGGACTAGCGGGGTACAATGAGCAGTTCTTC

clone size: NA
D gene: TRBD1
J gene: TRBJ1-6
V gene: TRBV5-4
CDR3 protein: CASSLPTGHNSPLHF
CDR3 DNA: TGTGCCAGCAGCTTACCGACAGGGCATAATTCACCCCTCCACTTT

clone size: NA
D gene: NA
J gene: TRBJ2-2
V gene: TRBV29-1
CDR3 protein: CSVEKGGPGELFF
CDR3 DNA: TGCAGCGTTGAAAAGGGGGGGCCCGGGGAGCTGTTTTTT

clone size: NA
D gene: NA
J gene: TRBJ1-1
V gene: TRBV10-3
CDR3 protein: CAISESVTEAFF
CDR3 DNA: TGTGCCATCAGTGAATCAGTTACTGAAGCTTTCTTT

clone size: NA
D gene: TRBD2
J gene: TRBJ2-3
V gene: TRBV7-2
CDR3 protein: CASSLREVAGASTDTQYF
CDR3 DNA: TGTGCCAGCAGCTTAAGGGAAGTAGCGGGGGCAAGCACAGATACGCAGTATTTT

clone size: NA
D gene: NA
J gene: TRBJ2-7
V gene: TRBV5-5
CDR3 protein: CASSVQALAYEQYF
CDR3 DNA: TGTGCCAGCAGCGTACAGGCTCTGGCCTACGAGCAGTACTTC

clone size: once
D gene: NA
J gene: TRBJ1-5
V gene: TRBV7-9
CDR3 protein: CASSLGRGEAQPQHF
CDR3 DNA: TGTGCCAGCAGCCTAGGACGGGGGGAGGCTCAGCCCCAGCATTTT

clone size: NA
D gene: NA
J gene: TRBJ2-3
V gene: TRBV7-9
CDR3 protein: CASSSNRGGGTDTQYF
CDR3 DNA: TGTGCCAGCAGCTCCAACAGGGGTGGAGGGACAGATACGCAGTATTTT

clone size: NA
D gene: NA
J gene: TRBJ2-5
V gene: TRBV7-3
CDR3 protein: CASSLWGGRGETQYF
CDR3 DNA: TGTGCCAGCAGCTTATGGGGGGGGCGGGGAGAGACCCAGTACTTC

clone size: NA
D gene: TRBD1
J gene: TRBJ2-1
V gene: TRBV7-8
CDR3 protein: CASSETGLRDKANEQFF
CDR3 DNA: TGTGCCAGCAGTGAGACAGGGTTGAGGGACAAGGCTAATGAGCAGTTCTTC

clone size: NA
D gene: NA
J gene: TRBJ2-3
V gene: TRBV9
CDR3 protein: CASSPQPAIRTDTQYF
CDR3 DNA: TGTGCCAGCAGCCCCCAGCCAGCGATTCGCACAGATACGCAGTATTTT

clone size: NA
D gene: NA
J gene: TRBJ2-7
V gene: TRBV6-5
CDR3 protein: CASQPGGLRSYEQYF
CDR3 DNA: TGTGCCAGCCAACCCGGCGGACTGCGGTCCTACGAGCAGTACTTC

clone size: NA
D gene: NA
J gene: TRBJ2-1
V gene: TRBV5-6
CDR3 protein: CASGRIYNEQFF
CDR3 DNA: TGTGCCAGCGGCAGGATTTACAATGAGCAGTTCTTC

clone size: NA
D gene: NA
J gene: TRBJ2-5
V gene: TRBV4-2
CDR3 protein: CASSNGGGGQETQYF
CDR3 DNA: TGTGCCAGCAGTAATGGGGGCGGGGGCCAAGAGACCCAGTACTTC

clone size: NA
D gene: NA
J gene: TRBJ1-4
V gene: TRBV7-8
CDR3 protein: CASSLMSGVANEELFF
CDR3 DNA: TGTGCCAGCAGCCTCATGTCGGGGGTGGCTAATGAAGAACTGTTTTTT

clone size: once
D gene: NA
J gene: TRBJ2-7
V gene: TRBV5-4
CDR3 protein: CASSLGGLVPYEQYF
CDR3 DNA: TGTGCCAGCAGCTTGGGGGGCCTAGTCCCCTACGAGCAGTACTTC

clone size: NA
D gene: NA
J gene: TRBJ1-2
V gene: TRBV19
CDR3 protein: CASSIWSRQAYGYTF
CDR3 DNA: TGTGCCAGTAGTATATGGTCGAGACAGGCATATGGCTACACCTTC

clone size: few
D gene: NA
J gene: TRBJ2-4
V gene: TRBV6-1
CDR3 protein: CASDGGARIQYF
CDR3 DNA: TGTGCCAGCGATGGTGGGGCCCGGATTCAGTACTTC

clone size: NA
D gene: TRBD2
J gene: TRBJ2-3
V gene: TRBV2
CDR3 protein: CAGSIGDGLAGTDTQYF
CDR3 DNA: TGTGCCGGTAGCATTGGAGACGGGCTAGCGGGGACAGATACGCAGTATTTT

clone size: NA
D gene: TRBD1
J gene: TRBJ1-1
V gene: TRBV7-9
CDR3 protein: CAGSFPRDRGNTEAFF
CDR3 DNA: TGTGCCGGCAGCTTCCCCAGGGACAGGGGGAACACTGAAGCTTTCTTT

clone size: NA
D gene: TRBD2
J gene: TRBJ2-7
V gene: TRBV7-2
CDR3 protein: CASSPGWTSGSYEQYF
CDR3 DNA: TGTGCCAGCAGCCCCGGCTGGACTAGCGGATCCTACGAGCAGTACTTC

clone size: few
D gene: TRBD1
J gene: TRBJ1-4
V gene: TRBV11-1
CDR3 protein: CASSLGPGTARDEKLFF
CDR3 DNA: TGTGCCAGCAGCTTAGGACCGGGGACAGCTCGAGATGAAAAACTGTTTTTT

clone size: NA
D gene: NA
J gene: TRBJ1-6
V gene: TRBV5-4
CDR3 protein: CASSLEGVSSPLHF
CDR3 DNA: TGTGCCAGCAGCTTGGAGGGGGTCAGTTCACCCCTCCACTTT

clone size: NA
D gene: NA
J gene: TRBJ2-7
V gene: TRBV7-2
CDR3 protein: CASNLRGALTYEQYF
CDR3 DNA: TGTGCCAGCAACCTCCGGGGGGCCCTCACCTACGAGCAGTACTTC

clone size: once
D gene: NA
J gene: TRBJ2-7
V gene: TRBV12-5
CDR3 protein: CASGLDRDTEQYF
CDR3 DNA: TGTGCTAGTGGTTTGGACCGGGACACAGAGCAGTACTTC

clone size: NA
D gene: TRBD1
J gene: TRBJ1-1
V gene: TRBV6-5
CDR3 protein: CASSPRTGGHTEAFF
CDR3 DNA: TGTGCCAGCAGTCCTCGGACAGGGGGGCACACTGAAGCTTTCTTT

clone size: NA
D gene: TRBD2
J gene: TRBJ2-1
V gene: TRBV11-2
CDR3 protein: CASSFLAGGFYNEQFF
CDR3 DNA: TGTGCCAGCAGCTTCCTAGCGGGGGGGTTCTACAATGAGCAGTTCTTC

clone size: NA
D gene: TRBD1
J gene: TRBJ2-2
V gene: TRBV5-8
CDR3 protein: CASSLRAGGITGELFF
CDR3 DNA: TGTGCCAGCAGCTTGAGGGCAGGGGGCATCACCGGGGAGCTGTTTTTT

clone size: few
D gene: TRBD1
J gene: TRBJ1-2
V gene: TRBV7-2
CDR3 protein: CASSMDRVLGGYTF
CDR3 DNA: TGTGCCAGCAGCATGGACAGGGTCCTTGGTGGCTACACCTTC

clone size: NA
D gene: TRBD2
J gene: TRBJ2-2
V gene: TRBV11-3
CDR3 protein: CASSPGSRSGVNTGELFF
CDR3 DNA: TGTGCCAGCAGCCCCGGTTCGCGTAGCGGGGTAAACACCGGGGAGCTGTTTTTT

clone size: NA
D gene: NA
J gene: TRBJ2-1
V gene: TRBV4-2
CDR3 protein: CASSPLGGHVPAEQFF
CDR3 DNA: TGTGCCAGCAGCCCCTTGGGGGGGCACGTCCCGGCTGAGCAGTTCTTC

clone size: NA
D gene: NA
J gene: TRBJ2-6
V gene: TRBV4-2
CDR3 protein: CASSLWSSSGANVLTF
CDR3 DNA: TGTGCCAGCAGCCTTTGGTCCAGCTCTGGGGCCAACGTCCTGACTTTC

clone size: NA
D gene: NA
J gene: TRBJ1-6
V gene: TRBV6-1
CDR3 protein: CASSRSRASPLHF
CDR3 DNA: TGTGCCAGCAGTCGGTCCAGGGCCTCACCCCTCCACTTT

clone size: NA
D gene: NA
J gene: TRBJ1-1
V gene: TRBV7-2
CDR3 protein: CASSSRYSAEAFF
CDR3 DNA: TGTGCCAGCAGCTCCCGGTATTCCGCTGAAGCTTTCTTT

clone size: NA
D gene: TRBD1
J gene: TRBJ1-2
V gene: TRBV18
CDR3 protein: CASSHGTGSSGYTF
CDR3 DNA: TGTGCCAGCTCACATGGGACAGGGTCTAGCGGCTACACCTTC

clone size: NA
D gene: NA
J gene: TRBJ1-4
V gene: TRBV9
CDR3 protein: CASSGRGGAGEKLFF
CDR3 DNA: TGTGCCAGCAGCGGCCGGGGGGGGGCAGGTGAAAAACTGTTTTTT

clone size: NA
D gene: NA
J gene: TRBJ2-7
V gene: TRBV7-2
CDR3 protein: CASSFHQGLNEQYF
CDR3 DNA: TGTGCCAGCAGCTTCCACCAGGGTCTCAACGAGCAGTACTTC

clone size: NA
D gene: NA
J gene: TRBJ2-7
V gene: TRBV6-5
CDR3 protein: CARIQGAREQYF
CDR3 DNA: TGTGCCAGGATACAGGGCGCGAGGGAGCAGTACTTC

clone size: NA
D gene: NA
J gene: TRBJ2-2
V gene: TRBV16
CDR3 protein: CASSQWGHITGELFF
CDR3 DNA: TGTGCCAGCAGCCAATGGGGACATATCACCGGGGAGCTGTTTTTT

clone size: NA
D gene: NA
J gene: TRBJ1-1
V gene: TRBV21-1
CDR3 protein: CASLREWRMNTEAFF
CDR3 DNA: TGTGCCAGCCTCAGGGAATGGAGAATGAACACTGAAGCTTTCTTT

clone size: NA
D gene: TRBD1
J gene: TRBJ1-2
V gene: TRBV15
CDR3 protein: CATSRGGQGGSYTF
CDR3 DNA: TGTGCCACCAGCAGAGGAGGACAGGGGGGAAGCTACACCTTC

clone size: NA
D gene: TRBD2
J gene: TRBJ2-4
V gene: TRBV4-1
CDR3 protein: CASSSSGGPKNIQYF
CDR3 DNA: TGCGCCAGCAGCTCGAGCGGGGGCCCCAAAAACATTCAGTACTTC

clone size: NA
D gene: NA
J gene: TRBJ2-1
V gene: TRBV7-3
CDR3 protein: CASSPGGSEQFF
CDR3 DNA: TGTGCCAGCAGCCCAGGGGGGAGTGAGCAGTTCTTC

clone size: NA
D gene: TRBD2
J gene: TRBJ2-3
V gene: TRBV7-2
CDR3 protein: CASSISGGSYDTQYF
CDR3 DNA: TGTGCCAGCAGTATTAGCGGGGGGTCATACGATACGCAGTATTTT

clone size: NA
D gene: TRBD2
J gene: TRBJ2-1
V gene: TRBV7-9
CDR3 protein: CASSNRAGGVRNEQFF
CDR3 DNA: TGTGCCAGCAGTAATAGGGCGGGGGGCGTCAGAAATGAGCAGTTCTTC

clone size: NA
D gene: TRBD1
J gene: TRBJ1-6
V gene: TRBV5-1
CDR3 protein: CASSLVSGQGNSPLHF
CDR3 DNA: TGCGCCAGCAGCTTGGTCTCGGGACAGGGTAATTCACCCCTCCACTTT

clone size: NA
D gene: TRBD2
J gene: TRBJ2-3
V gene: TRBV14
CDR3 protein: CASSRLLAVSTDTQYF
CDR3 DNA: TGTGCCAGCAGCCGACTGCTAGCGGTTAGCACAGATACGCAGTATTTT

clone size: NA
D gene: NA
J gene: TRBJ1-4
V gene: TRBV15
CDR3 protein: CATSRDPDSRETNEKLFF
CDR3 DNA: TGTGCCACCAGCAGAGACCCGGACAGCCGGGAAACTAATGAAAAACTGTTTTTT

clone size: NA
D gene: NA
J gene: TRBJ2-2
V gene: TRBV4-3
CDR3 protein: CASSQKGVTGELFF
CDR3 DNA: TGCGCCAGCAGCCAAAAAGGGGTCACCGGGGAGCTGTTTTTT

clone size: NA
D gene: TRBD1
J gene: TRBJ2-2
V gene: TRBV7-9
CDR3 protein: CSSSFPGQGAGGELFF
CDR3 DNA: TGTTCCAGCAGCTTTCCGGGACAGGGGGCTGGCGGGGAGCTGTTTTTT

clone size: once
D gene: NA
J gene: TRBJ1-5
V gene: TRBV7-2
CDR3 protein: CASSPTGNQPQHF
CDR3 DNA: TGTGCCAGCAGCCCTACGGGAAATCAGCCCCAGCATTTT

clone size: NA
D gene: NA
J gene: TRBJ2-3
V gene: TRBV19
CDR3 protein: CASSTAGGWTDTQYF
CDR3 DNA: TGTGCCAGTAGTACCGCAGGGGGGTGGACAGATACGCAGTATTTT

clone size: NA
D gene: TRBD1
J gene: TRBJ1-4
V gene: TRBV7-2
CDR3 protein: CASSRTGQGDEKLFF
CDR3 DNA: TGTGCCAGCAGCCGGACGGGACAGGGAGATGAAAAACTGTTTTTT